These 22 T cell receptor beta chains were all obtained from the same sample, sequenced in a study. TCRdb re-called the RT-PCR reads with MiXCR, one entry per CDR3 protein. The sample includes 650,000 to 800,000 distinct CDR3 sequences, 13% to 15% of them seen just once. The specimen was memory CD4+ T cells from blood. Source of these receptors: a female donor in good health, serving as a healthy control.

This clonotype was seen more than once but under ten times. V gene TRBV20-1 combines with J gene TRBJ2-1; TRBD2 agrees at 9 bases. The CDR3 loop spans 15 amino acids. CDR1 is DFQATT and CDR2 is SNEGSKA in the germline V gene (reference sequence). Unmatched junction bases numbered 10, after V lost 5 bases and J lost 5 bases. The DNA of the CDR3 is TGCAGTGCTCCATCGGTAGCGGGAGCCCACAATGAGCAGTTCTTC. This translates into CSAPSVAGAHNEQFF.

The sample holds a few counts of this clonotype. The rearrangement uses TRBV7-9 and TRBJ1-3; no reliable D call. CDR1 is SEHNR and CDR2 is FQNEAQ in the germline V gene (reference sequence). V was clipped by 5 bases and J by 4 bases, with 12 bases between them. CDR3 length: 14 amino acids. The DNA of the CDR3 is TGTGCCAGCAGCCAAAGGGCAGACGGAAACACCATATATTTT. It translates to CASSQRADGNTIYF.

This clonotype was seen more than once but under ten times. The chain has TRBV4-3 and TRBJ2-3, with 9 bases identical to TRBD2. Germline V gene sequence: CDR1 LGHNA, CDR2 YSLEER. The ends lost 0 bases at V and 9 bases at J; junction bases unmatched: 10. The length of the CDR3 is 16 residues. The CDR3, as DNA: TGCGCCAGCAGCCAAGAATCGGGACTAGCCGGTGAGACGCAGTATTTT. Translated: CASSQESGLAGETQYF.

This clonotype was seen only a few times. V and J are TRBV18 and TRBJ2-2; D could derive from TRBD1 or TRBD2 (5 bases each). The ends were cut back, 6 bases at V and 6 bases at J, with 20 bases in the middle. The length of the CDR3 is 16 residues. Per the germline V gene, CDR1 is KGHSH and CDR2 is LQKENI. CDR3 loop: CASSLAPGRGPGELFF. DNA of the CDR3: TGTGCCAGCTCGCTTGCTCCGGGACGAGGACCCGGGGAGCTGTTTTTT.

The chain carries TRBV5-1 and TRBJ1-2; D call uncertain. Germline CDR1 SGHRS, CDR2 YFSETQ. CDR3 length: 14 amino acids. V lost 0 bases and J 8 bases, leaving 14 bases between the germline ends. The CDR3 sequence is CASSLDSLGGGYTF. The CDR3 DNA sequence: TGCGCCAGCAGCTTGGACTCTCTGGGAGGGGGCTACACCTTC. The full variable domain, in which reference TRBV5-1 and TRBJ1-2 provide the parts outside the CDR3, is KAGVTQTPRYLIKTRGQQVTLSCSPISGHRSVSWYQQTPGQGLQFLFEYFSETQRNKGNFPGRFSGRQFSNSRSEMNVSTLELGDSALYLCASSLDSLGGGYTFGSGTRLTVV.

This clonotype has only a few counts. A junction end diverges from the germline sequence, so it may reflect a read error. This chain uses TRBV20-1 with TRBJ1-5; TRBD1 agrees at 8 bases. The CDR3 sequence is 19 residues long. Germline V gene lookup returns CDR1 DFQATT and CDR2 SNEGSKA (reference sequence). The CDR3 is CSARDEEAGGFYSNQPQHF. CDR3 nucleotides: TGCAGTGCGAGAGATGAGGAGGCAGGGGGCTTCTATAGCAATCAGCCCCAGCATTTT.

This clonotype was seen at least ten times. CDR3 in DNA: TGTGCCAGCAGCCGTGCGGGGAACAATGAGCAGTTCTTC. Residues: CASSRAGNNEQFF. This sequence joins TRBV27 and TRBJ2-1; D may be TRBD2 (6 bases). V gave up 6 bases and J gave up 5 bases, with 11 bases separating them. The CDR3 is 13 residues long. Per germline, CDR1 MNHEY and CDR2 SMNVEV (reference sequence).

In its sample, this clonotype was seen a few times. The V gene is TRBV25-1, the J gene TRBJ1-1; TRBD1 is a possible D gene (6 bases). There are 14 residues in the CDR3. Germline CDR1 reads MGHDK; CDR2 reads SYGVNS. Trimming shortened V by 5 bases and J by 1 base, and 11 bases separated the two germline ends. DNA for the CDR3: TGTGCCAGCAGTAGTACACAGGGGAACACTGAAGCTTTCTTT. This sequence encodes CASSSTQGNTEAFF.

This clonotype was found once. The junction and the germline gene differ at one end; a read error may be behind it. V gene TRBV19 combines with J gene TRBJ1-1; D is unresolved. Germline V gives CDR1 LNHDA, CDR2 SQIVND (reference sequence). This CDR3 is built from 14 residues. The CDR3 nucleotides read TGTGCCAGTAGTACAGGACGGAGCCCGTCCGAAGATTTCTTT. Residues: CASSTGRSPSEDFF.

The sample holds a few counts of this clonotype. This chain joins TRBV7-2 and TRBJ1-6; TRBD1 might be the D (6 bases). This CDR3 has 14 amino acids. Trimming took 4 bases from V and 10 from J, leaving 14 bases between them. Germline values: CDR1 SGHTA, CDR2 FQGNSA. The CDR3: CASSSLGGKSPLHF. The CDR3 coding sequence is TGTGCCAGCAGCTCCCTAGGGGGAAAATCACCCCTCCACTTT. Using reference TRBV7-2 and TRBJ1-6 for the parts outside the CDR3, the full variable domain is GAGVSQSPSNKVTEKGKDVELRCDPISGHTALYWYRQSLGQGLEFLIYFQGNSAPDKSGLPSDRFSAERTGGSVSTLTIQRTQQEDSAVYLCASSSLGGKSPLHFGNGTRLTVT.

The CDR3 coding sequence is TGTGCCAGCACCTGGGGGGAAGATACGCAGTATTTT. The encoded protein is CASTWGEDTQYF. The chain joins TRBV12-3 or TRBV12-4 to TRBJ2-3; perhaps TRBD2 as D (6 bases). Trimming left V 7 bases short and J 5 bases short, with 10 bases between. The CDR3 loop spans 12 amino acids.

This sequence joins TRBV5-1 and TRBJ2-3; D unclear. This CDR3 region has 17 residues. Trimming left V 6 bases short and J 0 bases short, with 20 bases between. Germline V CDR1 and CDR2: SGHRS, YFSETQ. The CDR3 reads CASTSRLSVTSTDTQYF. DNA for the CDR3: TGCGCCAGCACCTCACGCCTCAGCGTTACTAGCACAGATACGCAGTATTTT.

The rearrangement uses TRBV7-2 and TRBJ2-3; the D gene is possibly TRBD1 (5 bases). V was cut by 4 bases and J by 4 bases, with 9 bases left in between. The CDR3 spans 13 residues. Germline V gives CDR1 SGHTA, CDR2 FQGNSA. The CDR3 nucleotides read TGTGCCAGCAGCTCAGCCAGGGCAGATACGCAGTATTTT. This sequence encodes CASSSARADTQYF.

This clonotype was found many times. The chain joins TRBV15 to TRBJ2-1; 8 positions agree with TRBD1. Unmatched junction bases numbered 3, after V lost 1 base and J lost 4 bases. This CDR3 has 15 amino acids. Per the germline V gene, CDR1 is LNHNV and CDR2 is YYDKDF (reference sequence). Written as DNA, the CDR3 is TGTGCCACCAGCAGAGGCGGGGACAGGTACAATGAGCAGTTCTTC. Its protein product is CATSRGGDRYNEQFF.

In its sample, this clonotype was seen many times. V is TRBV29-1 and J is TRBJ1-1, with D possibly matching TRBD1 (6 bases). The V end lost 7 bases, the J end lost 1 base, and 13 bases lay between the germline ends. Germline lookup yields CDR1 SQVTM and CDR2 ANQGSEA. This CDR3 has 13 residues. The CDR3 DNA reads TGCAGCGCATCACAGGGTCCGAACACTGAAGCTTTCTTT. Translation gives CSASQGPNTEAFF.

The CDR3 region is CASSSQGITDTQYF. The CDR3 region has the DNA TGTGCCAGCAGCTCGCAGGGAATTACAGATACGCAGTATTTT. This rearrangement joins TRBV7-8 to TRBJ2-3; D may be TRBD1 (5 bases). CDR1 is SGHVS, CDR2 FQNEAQ, per germline. The length of the CDR3 is 14 residues. Trimming removed 4 bases at V and 3 bases at J, with 11 bases between.

This clonotype was recorded a few times. The chain uses TRBV28 and TRBJ2-1, with TRBD2 matching 10 bases. From germline, CDR1 is MDHEN and CDR2 SYDVKM. The V gene end was trimmed by 5 bases and the J gene end by 9 bases; junction bases not matched to a gene: 7. The CDR3 has 14 residues. The CDR3 protein is CASSILAGVGEQFF. The CDR3 nucleotides read TGTGCCAGCAGTATCCTAGCGGGAGTAGGTGAGCAGTTCTTC. The full variable domain, rest sourced from reference TRBV28 and TRBJ2-1, is DVKVTQSSRYLVKRTGEKVFLECVQDMDHENMFWYRQDPGLGLRLIYFSYDVKMKEKGDIPEGYSVSREKKERFSLILESASTNQTSMYLCASSILAGVGEQFFGPGTRLTVL.

This chain links TRBV18 with TRBJ1-2, with D perhaps TRBD1 (6 bases). V gave up 1 base and J gave up 10 bases, with 13 bases separating them. The CDR3 length is 13 residues. Germline V gene sequence: CDR1 KGHSH, CDR2 LQKENI. The CDR3 is CASSPLQGQVYTF. The CDR3 region has the DNA TGTGCCAGCTCACCACTACAGGGACAAGTCTACACCTTC.

This clonotype was counted many times. The CDR3 sequence: CASSYSNIDTQYF. CDR3 DNA: TGTGCCAGCAGTTACTCGAATATAGATACGCAGTATTTT. The rearrangement joins TRBV6-5 to TRBJ2-3, with D unclear. The germline CDR1 and CDR2 sequences are MNHEY and SVGAGI. This CDR3 is 13 amino acids long. Trimming cost V 0 bases and J 5 bases, with 6 bases left between them.

This clonotype has a count of ten or more. V is TRBV18 and J is TRBJ1-1, with TRBD1 as a possible D gene (5 bases). CDR1 is KGHSH and CDR2 is LQKENI in the germline V gene. The length of the CDR3 is 17 residues. Deletions cut 2 bases from V and 1 base from J, with 17 bases between. The CDR3, as DNA: TGTGCCAGCTCACCAGTTCCAGGGCCTCCAGGGAACACTGAAGCTTTCTTT. Translation gives CASSPVPGPPGNTEAFF.

This clonotype was counted only a few times. The CDR3 loop reads CSARALAGEFGELFF. In DNA form, the CDR3 reads TGCAGTGCTAGAGCCCTAGCGGGAGAGTTCGGGGAGCTGTTTTTT. The rearrangement uses TRBV20-1 and TRBJ2-2; 10 positions match TRBD2. Trimming removed 1 base from V and 7 bases from J; junction bases left unmatched: 6. This CDR3 has 15 amino acids. Germline CDR1 and CDR2: DFQATT and SNEGSKA (reference sequence).

Ten or more counts support this clonotype. This sequence joins TRBV9 and TRBJ2-1; 7 nucleotides agree with TRBD2. V gave up 4 bases and J gave up 4 bases; unmatched junction bases: 5. CDR3 length: 14 residues. Germline-derived CDR1 and CDR2 are SGDLS and YYNGEE. The CDR3, as DNA: TGTGCCAGCAGCCAGAGCGGGGAATACAATGAGCAGTTCTTC. This encodes CASSQSGEYNEQFF.